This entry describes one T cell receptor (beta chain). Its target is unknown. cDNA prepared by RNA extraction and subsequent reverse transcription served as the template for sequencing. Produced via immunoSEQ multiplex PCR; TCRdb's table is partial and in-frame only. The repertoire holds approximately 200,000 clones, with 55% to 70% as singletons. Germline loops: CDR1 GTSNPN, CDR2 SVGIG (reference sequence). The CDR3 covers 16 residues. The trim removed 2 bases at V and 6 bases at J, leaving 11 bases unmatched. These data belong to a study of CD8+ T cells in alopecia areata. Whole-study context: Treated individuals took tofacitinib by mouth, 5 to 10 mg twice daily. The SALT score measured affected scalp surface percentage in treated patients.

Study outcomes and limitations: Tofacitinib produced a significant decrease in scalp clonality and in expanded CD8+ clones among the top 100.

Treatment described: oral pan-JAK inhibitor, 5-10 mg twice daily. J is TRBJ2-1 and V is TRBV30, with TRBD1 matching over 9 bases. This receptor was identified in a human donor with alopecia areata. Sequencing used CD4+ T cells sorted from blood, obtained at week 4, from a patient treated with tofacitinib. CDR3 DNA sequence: TGTGCCTGGAGTCGTACGAACAGGGGGCTTCGCAATGAGCAGTTCTTC. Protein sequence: CAWSRTNRGLRNEQFF. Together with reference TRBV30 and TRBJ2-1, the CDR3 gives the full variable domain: SQTIHQWPATLVQPVGSPLSLECTVEGTSNPNLYWYRQAAGRGLQLLFYSVGIGQISSEVPQNLSASRPQDRQFILSSKKLLLSDSGFYLCAWSRTNRGLRNEQFFGPGTRLTVL.